Listed below are T cell receptor beta chains from one sample, sequenced in a study of T cell changes during pregnancy in multiple sclerosis. Sequencing used immunoSEQ multiplex PCR; TCRdb keeps in-frame clones, though not all of them. This sample has over 45,000 clones; around 89% occur once, and the top ten carry approximately 0.58%. This material consisted of CD4+ T cells from peripheral blood mononuclear cells, taken in the first trimester of pregnancy. Receptors originate from a female donor with multiple sclerosis, enrolled in a pregnancy study. The CDR3 runs from the conserved cysteine through the conserved F or W. A D gene is named only where the DNA matches it firmly.

j_call | d_call | v_call | cdr3_aa | cdr3_nt
TRBJ2-1 | TRBD2 | TRBV5-1 | CASSLRSGSSEQFF | TGCGCCAGCAGCCTCCGTAGCGGGAGCTCTGAGCAGTTCTTC
TRBJ2-5 | NA | TRBV5-1 | CASSFLAGETQYF | TGCGCCAGCAGCTTTCTAGCTGGAGAGACCCAGTACTTC
TRBJ2-3 | NA | TRBV2 | CASSDQASADPTDTQYF | TGTGCCAGCAGTGATCAGGCTAGCGCGGATCCCACAGATACGCAGTATTTT
TRBJ2-7 | NA | TRBV6-6 | CASRGTHPTAVEQYF | TGTGCCAGCAGGGGGACACACCCAACAGCTGTAGAGCAGTACTTC
TRBJ1-5 | TRBD1 | TRBV5-1 | CASSPGTGINQPQHF | TGCGCCAGCAGCCCCGGGACAGGCATTAATCAGCCCCAGCATTTT
TRBJ1-2 | NA | TRBV11-3 | CASSFGTASTGYTF | TGTGCCAGCAGCTTCGGGACTGCGAGTACCGGCTACACCTTC
TRBJ1-6 | TRBD1 | TRBV18 | CASSPTPDRDSPLHF | TGTGCCAGCTCACCCACTCCTGACAGGGATTCACCCCTCCACTTT
TRBJ1-2 | TRBD1 | TRBV10-3 | CATMTTGSYGYTF | TGTGCCACTATGACGACAGGGAGCTATGGCTACACCTTC
TRBJ1-2 | TRBD1 | TRBV9 | CASSPSLTGSLLGGYTF | TGTGCCAGCAGCCCCTCGTTGACAGGGTCACTACTCGGTGGCTACACCTTC
TRBJ1-2 | NA | TRBV9 | CASSEGLTVNYGYTF | TGTGCCAGCAGCGAAGGACTGACGGTGAACTATGGCTACACCTTC
TRBJ1-1 | TRBD1 | TRBV19 | CARNQGERGQGVRCTEAFF | TGTGCCAGGAATCAGGGGGAGCGGGGACAGGGTGTTCGGTGCACTGAAGCTTTCTTT
TRBJ2-7 | NA | TRBV19 | CASSIYRTVQHYEQYF | TGTGCCAGTAGTATCTACCGGACAGTTCAGCACTACGAGCAGTACTTC
TRBJ1-1 | NA | TRBV10-3 | CATGQLASQGAFF | TGTGCCACCGGACAGTTAGCGTCTCAGGGAGCTTTCTTT
TRBJ2-2 | TRBD2 | TRBV28 | CASSPRLAGDTGELFF | TGTGCCAGCAGTCCCCGACTAGCGGGTGACACCGGGGAGCTGTTTTTT
TRBJ1-2 | TRBD1 | TRBV7-6 | CASSPGQAGGYGYTF | TGTGCCAGCAGCCCTGGACAGGCCGGTGGCTATGGCTACACCTTC
TRBJ2-7 | TRBD2 | TRBV11-2 | CASSSTRMGGMPYEQYF | TGTGCCAGCAGCTCTACGCGAATGGGAGGGATGCCCTACGAGCAGTACTTC